This T cell receptor (beta chain) was sequenced during a study of blood T cell repertoires in COVID-19. Per the study methods: Reference gene primer amplification in the assay estimated nucleated cell counts. TCRdb's copy holds only in-frame clones and misses some; the assay was immunoSEQ multiplex PCR. V and J calls and clone size come straight from that table; D and trimming were deduced from the DNA. The profile shows tens of thousands of clones, roughly four fifths of them singletons. Deletions cut 1 base from V and 6 bases from J, with 14 bases between. CDR3 length: 16 amino acids. The germline V gene has CDR1 SGHDT and CDR2 YYEEEE.

The sequenced sample was peripheral blood. The receptor was derived from a man in his 70s with COVID-19, enrolled during active disease. V is TRBV5-6 and J is TRBJ1-6; tentatively, D is TRBD1 (5 bases). The CDR3 is CASSLPWDSGNSPLHF. The CDR3 DNA reads as TGTGCCAGCAGCTTGCCCTGGGACTCCGGTAATTCACCCCTCCACTTT.